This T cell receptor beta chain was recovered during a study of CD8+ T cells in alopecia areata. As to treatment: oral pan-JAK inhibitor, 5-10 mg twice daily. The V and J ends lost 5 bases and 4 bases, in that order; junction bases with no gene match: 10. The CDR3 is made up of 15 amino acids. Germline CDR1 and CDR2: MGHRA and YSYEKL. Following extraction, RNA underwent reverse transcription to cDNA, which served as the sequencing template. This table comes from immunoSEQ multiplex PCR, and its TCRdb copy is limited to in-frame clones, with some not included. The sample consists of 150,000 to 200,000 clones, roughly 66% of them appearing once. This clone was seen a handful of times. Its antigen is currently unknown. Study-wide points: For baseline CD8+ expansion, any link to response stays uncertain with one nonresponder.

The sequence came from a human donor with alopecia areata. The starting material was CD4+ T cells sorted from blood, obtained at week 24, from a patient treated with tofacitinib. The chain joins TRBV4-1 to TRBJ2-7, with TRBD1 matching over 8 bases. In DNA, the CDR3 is TGCGCCAGCAGCGCCAGACAGGGGCCGACTTACGAGCAGTACTTC. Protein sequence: CASSARQGPTYEQYF.